This T cell receptor (beta chain) came from a study of spatial heterogeneity in lung cancer (dated 2019 in TCRdb). At the level of the whole study: Donors were 70 or so patients with early-stage, untreated non-small cell lung cancer from the lung TRACERx cohort. Follow-up PBMC samples were sequenced whenever available, with a median time to follow-up of roughly 26 months after resection. More beta-chain than alpha-chain transcripts were consistently detected, likely reflecting higher beta-chain transcript abundance. In the raw uncorrected reads, each unique combination of TCR and UMI appeared on average more than ten times. The study quantitatively compared TCR alpha and beta repertoires across multiple tumor regions, matched nontumor lung and blood in non-small cell lung cancer. Nonsynonymous mutation counts, determined by whole-exome sequencing of tumor tissue, were related to TCR repertoire features. Both alpha and beta chains were TCR-sequenced in samples taken at surgery, namely 220 tumor regions, 62 to 70 matched nontumor lung samples and about 54 PBMC samples. On the study overall, not on this receptor specifically: Only roughly 15 patients were included in the comparisons of baseline and follow-up blood repertoires. Confirming at a functional level the hypothesis that regional TCRs recognize regional mutations was considered to require additional single-cell paired TCR alpha and beta sequencing. Ubiquitous expanded tumor TCRs were found in blood more often at tumor resection than at routine follow-up.

The time point label here, explained by the study, means: blood at routine non-recurrence follow-up after resection. Whole RNA extracted from tumor and nontumor lung tissue, or from cryopreserved PBMC samples, was used for TCR sequencing without cell sorting. Only patients with enough RNA available from two or more tumor regions were chosen for TCR sequencing. On this clonotype itself: This receptor's antigen is unknown. No per-base quality is available; no much larger clone lies one base away.

The library relied on 5' RACE. The sequencer listed for this sample is NextSeq 500. In the TCR library protocol, a unique molecular identifier was attached to each TCR cDNA molecule so that PCR and sequencing errors could be corrected. The paper's data handling went like this. TCR identification, UMI-based error correction and CDR3 extraction were all carried out with Decombinator tools. Expanded TCRs were defined as those above a frequency of 2 per 1,000, corresponding to the top 1% of the tumor frequency distribution. Renyi diversity was computed with the R vegan package after each repertoire had been subsampled 100 times to 5,000 TCRs. CDR3 similarity networks were built from amino acid triplet string-kernel similarity, connecting CDR3s with pairwise similarity above 0.82. TCRdb applied fastp at Q25 and MiXCR to the public reads, then kept only in-frame beta chains. Rows with one shared CDR3 protein collapse into an entry with the most common genes and DNA. The V and J calls, along with clone size, are taken from TCRdb and not from the paper's own processing. Across this sample there are about 120,000 distinct CDR3 sequences, with less than 15% seen only once. Approximately 16% of the sample goes to the ten largest clones.

The CDR1 and CDR2 encoded by the germline V gene (reference sequence) are DFQATT and SNEGSKA. V is reduced by 0 bases and J by 0 bases, leaving a spacing of 5 bases between them. The CDR3, cysteine through phenylalanine, is 14 amino acids long. The read is trimmed to its CDR3 DNA, 42 bases read in frame from base 1. In this chain, TRBV20-1 is recombined with TRBJ1-4; the D gene cannot be resolved reliably. The sequence was collected from a male donor with early-stage non-small cell lung cancer. The material was PBMCs, obtained at follow-up. The CDR3 protein sequence reads: CSARDLATNEKLFF. DNA sequence: TGCAGTGCTAGAGATCTAGCAACTAATGAAAAACTGTTTTTT.